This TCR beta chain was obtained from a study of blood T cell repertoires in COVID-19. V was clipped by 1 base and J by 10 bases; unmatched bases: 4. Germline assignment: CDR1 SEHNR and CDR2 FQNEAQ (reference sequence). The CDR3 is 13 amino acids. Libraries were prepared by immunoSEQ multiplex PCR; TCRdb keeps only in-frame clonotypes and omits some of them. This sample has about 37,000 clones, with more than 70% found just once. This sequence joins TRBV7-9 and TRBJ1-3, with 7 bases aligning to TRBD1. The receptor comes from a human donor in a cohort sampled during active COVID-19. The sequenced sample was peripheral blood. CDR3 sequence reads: CASSLDNRGTIYF. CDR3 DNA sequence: TGTGCCAGCAGCTTAGACAACAGGGGTACCATATATTTT. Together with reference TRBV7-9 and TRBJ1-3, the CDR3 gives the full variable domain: DTGVSQNPRHKITKRGQNVTFRCDPISEHNRLYWYRQTLGQGPEFLTYFQNEAQLEKSRLLSDRFSAERPKGSFSTLEIQRTEQGDSAMYLCASSLDNRGTIYFGEGSWLTVV.